One and the same sample provided the 8 T cell receptor beta chains below, sequenced in a study of cytomegalovirus exposure and HLA in healthy donors. PCR amplification relied on 60 Vbeta primers (plus 13 Jbeta primers). This table comes from immunoSEQ multiplex PCR, and its TCRdb copy is limited to in-frame clones, with some not included. The repertoire holds about 140,000 clones, with around 82% as singletons. Input material: PBMCs. These receptor sequences come from a man in his fifties in good health and CMV-seronegative.

The V gene is TRBV19, the J gene TRBJ1-1; the match to TRBD1 covers 7 bases. Germline CDR1 LNHDA, CDR2 SQIVND (reference sequence). The junction had 5 bases not matched to a gene; V was cut back by 6 bases and J by 1 base. The CDR3 has 14 residues. The CDR3 protein is CASRETGKNTEAFF. Here the CDR3 DNA reads TGTGCCAGTAGGGAGACAGGGAAGAACACTGAAGCTTTCTTT.

The V and J genes are TRBV6-4 and TRBJ2-2; 7 bases line up with TRBD1. V trimming: 5 bases; J trimming: 8 bases; junction bases outside the gene matches: 14. The germline gives CDR1 MRHNA, CDR2 SNTAGT. The CDR3 extends over 16 amino acids. CDR3 sequence: CASSRTGVDVFGELFF. DNA of the CDR3: TGTGCCAGCAGTCGGACAGGCGTGGATGTTTTTGGGGAGCTGTTTTTT.

The rearrangement joins TRBV6-6 to TRBJ2-6, with D hard to call. The CDR3 length is 12 residues. V dropped 10 bases and J dropped 1 base, with 5 bases sitting between them. Germline assignment: CDR1 MNHNY and CDR2 SVGAGI (reference sequence). The CDR3 protein is CATTSGANVLTF. DNA for the CDR3: TGTGCCACAACATCTGGGGCCAACGTCCTGACTTTC.

The chain uses TRBV19 and TRBJ2-1; 11 nucleotides align to TRBD2. V shed 4 bases, J shed 9 bases, and the junction held 11 bases outside the gene matches. This CDR3 region has 16 residues. Germline V CDR1 and CDR2: LNHDA, SQIVND (reference sequence). The CDR3 spells CASSTPVSGRAGEQFF. CDR3 DNA: TGTGCCAGTAGTACCCCGGTTAGCGGGAGGGCGGGTGAGCAGTTCTTC.

V is TRBV5-6 and J is TRBJ2-1; weak D call: TRBD2 (6 bases). V lost 2 bases and J 2 bases, leaving 14 bases between the germline ends. This CDR3 is 16 amino acids long. Germline CDR1 is SGHDT and CDR2 is YYEEEE. CDR3 DNA: TGTGCCAGCAGCTTAACGGGACTCCGGGCCTACAATGAGCAGTTCTTC. This codes for CASSLTGLRAYNEQFF.

The chain recombines TRBV2 with TRBJ1-1, with TRBD1 as a possible D gene (6 bases). The CDR3 sequence is 15 residues long. CDR1 and CDR2 (germline): SNHLY, FYNNEI. V lost 4 bases, J lost 0 bases, and 12 bases lay in between. CDR3 sequence: CASSGFGGMNTEAFF. As DNA, the CDR3 is TGTGCCAGCAGTGGGTTTGGGGGCATGAACACTGAAGCTTTCTTT.

The V call is TRBV6-5, the J call TRBJ2-7, with D perhaps TRBD2 (6 bases). Germline loops: CDR1 MNHEY, CDR2 SVGAGI. Trimming removed 6 bases at V and 0 bases at J, with 15 bases between. The CDR3 covers 15 residues. The DNA for the CDR3 is TGTGCCAGCAGACCCGGGACTTTACTCTCCTACGAGCAGTACTTC. Translation gives CASRPGTLLSYEQYF.

V gene TRBV10-1 combines with J gene TRBJ2-2, with 9 nucleotides matching TRBD2. Germline V gene lookup returns CDR1 WNHNN and CDR2 SYGVQD (reference sequence). With 5 bases clipped from V and 0 bases from J, the junction kept 7 bases outside the gene matches. The CDR3 is 17 amino acids. CDR3 sequence reads: CASSPVLAGSNTGELFF. DNA for the CDR3: TGCGCCAGCAGTCCAGTTCTAGCGGGGTCGAACACCGGGGAGCTGTTTTTT.